This entry is about one T cell receptor (beta chain). The antigen is undetermined. The data were taken from a study of CD8+ T cells in alopecia areata. Study-wide background: Treated patients were dosed with oral tofacitinib, taking 5 to 10 mg twice daily.

General study results and limits: More clonal than normal scalp was lesional scalp, particularly alopecia totalis/universalis. Scalp specimens additionally yield sequences from normal skin's resident alphabeta T cells.

The CDR3 has 15 residues. Germline V lookup: CDR1 SGHVS, CDR2 FNYEAQ. V lost 5 bases to trimming and J lost 3 bases; unmatched junction nucleotides: 8. Extraction and reverse transcription of RNA yielded cDNA as the sequencing template. Sequencing was performed with immunoSEQ multiplex PCR; in TCRdb, only in-frame clones are kept and a portion is missing. The sample has 100,000 to 150,000 clones, about 46% seen once. The chain uses TRBV7-6 and TRBJ2-7, with TRBD1 identical over 9 bases. The source material was CD8+ T cells sorted from blood, sampled at week 0. This clonotype was sampled from a human donor with alopecia areata. CDR3 sequence (DNA): TGTGCCAGCAGCCTTACCGGGACAGGGAGCTACGAGCAGTACTTC. This gives the protein CASSLTGTGSYEQYF.